This passage covers 29 T cell receptor beta chains from one sample sequenced in a study of blood T cell repertoires in COVID-19. Using immunoSEQ multiplex PCR, the repertoire was profiled, and TCRdb retains in-frame clones only, with some absent. The sample yields approximately 150,000 clones, 65% to 85% seen once. The sample was PBMCs or T cells enriched from blood (not recorded which). The receptors stem from a woman aged 40 to 49 with acute COVID-19.

The chain carries TRBV5-1 and TRBJ2-5; D is possibly TRBD2 (5 bases). Germline V lookup: CDR1 SGHRS, CDR2 YFSETQ. This CDR3 comprises 12 residues. Trimming pared 7 bases from V and 2 bases from J, leaving 9 bases between. Here the CDR3 reads CASRRTQETQYF. The DNA of the CDR3 is TGCGCCAGCCGACGGACTCAAGAGACCCAGTACTTC.

A single count supports this clone. The rearrangement uses TRBV24-1 and TRBJ1-2; 11 nucleotides align to TRBD1. V was pared by 4 bases and J by 4 bases, with 7 bases of the junction left unmatched. The CDR3 extends over 16 amino acids. Per the germline V gene, CDR1 is KGHDR and CDR2 is SFDVKD. CDR3 nucleotides: TGTGCCACCAGTGAGAGGACAGGGGGCGTACCCTATGGCTACACCTTC. Encoded protein: CATSERTGGVPYGYTF.

DNA for the CDR3: TGTGCCAGCAGCCAAGATAGCCACTACGGACTAGCGGGAGTCCGCGAGACCCAGTACTTC. Protein product: CASSQDSHYGLAGVRETQYF. The genes are TRBV3-1 (or the pseudogene TRBV3-2) and TRBJ2-5, with 13 positions matching TRBD2. CDR1 is LGHDT, CDR2 YNNKEL, per germline (reference sequence). The V segment lost 0 bases and the J segment 5 bases; nucleotides outside the gene matches: 15. The CDR3 length is 20 residues.

The rearrangement links TRBV11-3 to TRBJ1-2; D might be TRBD1 (5 bases). Trimming cost V 5 bases and J 4 bases, with 8 bases left between them. Germline V CDR1 and CDR2: SGHNT, YENEEA. The CDR3 is made up of 12 amino acids. The CDR3 bases are TGTGCCAGCAGCAATCAGGGCTATGGCTACACCTTC. This gives the protein CASSNQGYGYTF.

The chain employs TRBV6-6 and TRBJ2-3; TRBD2 matches 7 bases. From germline, CDR1 is MNHNY and CDR2 SVGAGI (reference sequence). This CDR3 is built from 15 residues. Trimming took 3 bases from V and 1 from J; bases not matched to a gene: 4. The CDR3 DNA follows: TGTGCCAGCAGTTATGGCGGGAGTGGCACAGATACGCAGTATTTT. Translating gives CASSYGGSGTDTQYF.

V gene TRBV5-4 combines with J gene TRBJ1-2; D is unresolved. The CDR3 runs 15 residues. Germline CDR1 is SGHNT and CDR2 is YYREEE (reference sequence). The germline V and J ends were trimmed by 4 bases and 3 bases, with 16 bases remaining between them. The CDR3 is CASSAEVPEYYGYTF. The CDR3 DNA reads TGTGCCAGCAGCGCGGAGGTCCCTGAATACTATGGCTACACCTTC.

The rearrangement joins TRBV6-1 to TRBJ2-5; D possibly corresponds to TRBD1 (5 bases). CDR1 MNHNS and CDR2 SASEGT come from the germline V gene. The V gene lost 2 bases and the J gene lost 2 bases, with 12 bases spanning the gap. CDR3 length: 15 amino acids. The CDR3 DNA reads TGTGCCAGCAGTGAAAGGGCAGGGAATCAAGAGACCCAGTACTTC. Translated, it gives CASSERAGNQETQYF.

This clone came up a few times. V gene TRBV11-2 combines with J gene TRBJ2-2; no clear D. This CDR3 has 15 residues. From germline, CDR1 is SGHAT and CDR2 FQNNGV. Deletions cut 1 base from V and 5 bases from J, with 11 bases between. This CDR3 is CASSLGLVKTGELFF. The DNA of the CDR3 is TGTGCCAGCAGCTTAGGGCTAGTCAAAACCGGGGAGCTGTTTTTT.

The chain carries TRBV19 and TRBJ1-1; 10 bases match TRBD1. The J segment lost 5 bases and the V segment lost 5 bases, leaving 11 bases of the junction unmatched. Per germline, CDR1 LNHDA and CDR2 SQIVND (reference sequence). The CDR3 is 16 amino acids. The CDR3 sequence is CASSSAQTGGATEAFF. CDR3 DNA sequence: TGTGCCAGTAGTTCAGCCCAGACAGGGGGCGCGACTGAAGCTTTCTTT.

This clone has more than one count but fewer than ten. This chain connects TRBV27 to TRBJ2-1, with D possibly matching TRBD1 (6 bases). Trimming took 8 bases from V and 5 from J, leaving 22 bases between them. This CDR3 is 16 amino acids long. Germline-derived CDR1 and CDR2 are MNHEY and SMNVEV (reference sequence). CDR3 in amino acids: CASWLSVGAQNNEQFF. The CDR3 DNA reads TGTGCCAGCTGGTTATCAGTGGGGGCGCAAAACAATGAGCAGTTCTTC.

This chain uses TRBV6-5 with TRBJ2-1, with no clear D. This CDR3 spans 13 amino acids. Trimming left V 2 bases short and J 9 bases short, with 11 bases between. From germline, CDR1 is MNHEY and CDR2 SVGAGI. The CDR3 sequence is CASSYASSSEQFF. The CDR3 DNA reads TGTGCCAGCAGTTACGCTAGTTCAAGTGAGCAGTTCTTC.

Here the CDR3 DNA reads TGTGCCAGCAGCGTAGAACCCGGGCGGAGGGGAGGTGAGCAGTTCTTC. This translates into CASSVEPGRRGGEQFF. The rearrangement uses TRBV9 and TRBJ2-1; possibly TRBD2 for D (6 bases). The CDR3 loop spans 16 amino acids. Germline loops: CDR1 SGDLS, CDR2 YYNGEE. V lost 0 bases, J lost 9 bases, and 19 bases lay in between.

The chain recombines TRBV5-1 with TRBJ1-4, with D perhaps matching TRBD1 (5 bases). The V end lost 5 bases, the J end lost 1 base, and 12 bases lay between the germline ends. The V gene's germline CDR1 is SGHRS and CDR2 YFSETQ. This CDR3 spans 15 amino acids. The DNA of the CDR3 is TGCGCCAGCAGGGCGATCCAGGGAACTAATGAAAAACTGTTTTTT. Encoded protein: CASRAIQGTNEKLFF.

The V call is TRBV25-1, the J call TRBJ1-5; D remains unclear. V lost 4 bases and J 4 bases, leaving 11 bases between the germline ends. Germline V gene sequence: CDR1 MGHDK, CDR2 SYGVNS. The CDR3 has 14 residues. The CDR3 DNA reads as TGTGCCAGCAGTGGGATTATGACTAATCAGCCCCAGCATTTT. The encoded protein is CASSGIMTNQPQHF.

The chain couples TRBV6-7 to TRBJ2-3; 7 bases are a match to TRBD1. TRBV6-7 is labeled an ORF, and its function is uncertain. Trimming at V came to 4 bases and at J to 1 base, leaving 17 bases not matched to a gene. The CDR3 covers 19 residues. The CDR3, as DNA: TGTGCCAGCAGTTCAGACAGGGAAAAGGATTGTTTGGGCACAGATACGCAGTATTTT. Its protein is CASSSDREKDCLGTDTQYF.

The V gene is TRBV6-5, the J gene TRBJ1-1; no definite D call. CDR3 length: 12 amino acids. Germline-derived CDR1 and CDR2 are MNHEY and SVGAGI. V was cut by 6 bases and J by 1 base, with 6 bases left in between. The CDR3 bases are TGTGCCAGCAGACGGGAGAACACTGAAGCTTTCTTT. Its protein product is CASRRENTEAFF.

The rearrangement joins TRBV5-1 to TRBJ1-1; D remains ambiguous. Per germline, CDR1 SGHRS and CDR2 YFSETQ. CDR3 size: 13 residues. V lost 2 bases and J 2 bases, leaving 7 bases between the germline ends. The CDR3 reads CASSFDYNTEAFF. The CDR3 DNA reads as TGCGCCAGCAGCTTTGACTATAACACTGAAGCTTTCTTT.

This chain connects TRBV9 to TRBJ2-1; 10 nucleotides line up with TRBD1. V was pared by 3 bases and J by 2 bases, with 5 bases of the junction left unmatched. Germline V gene data show CDR1 as SGDLS and CDR2 as YYNGEE. The CDR3 loop spans 16 amino acids. The CDR3 nucleotides read TGTGCCAGCAGCGCGACAGGGGGCGTCCCCTACAATGAGCAGTTCTTC. Protein product: CASSATGGVPYNEQFF.

The J gene is TRBJ2-7, the V gene TRBV27; 9 nucleotides align to TRBD1. Germline CDR1 reads MNHEY; CDR2 reads SMNVEV (reference sequence). The CDR3 contains 19 residues. The junction had 18 bases not matched to a gene; V was cut back by 6 bases and J by 0 bases. The CDR3 DNA sequence: TGTGCCAGCAGCCCCAGGGGGGACAGGGCGTGGAAGTCCTCCTACGAGCAGTACTTC. Translation: CASSPRGDRAWKSSYEQYF.

V and J are TRBV7-9 and TRBJ2-5; D ambiguous. V lost 2 bases and J lost 2, with 6 bases in between. Germline CDR1 and CDR2: SEHNR and FQNEAQ (reference sequence). The CDR3 is made up of 13 amino acids. The CDR3 sequence is CASSLNSQETQYF. CDR3 DNA: TGTGCCAGCAGCTTAAACAGTCAAGAGACCCAGTACTTC.

This chain joins TRBV6-5 and TRBJ1-1; no definite D call. CDR1 and CDR2 (germline): MNHEY, SVGAGI. The CDR3 has 12 residues. Trimming shortened V by 6 bases and J by 4 bases, and 9 bases separated the two germline ends. This CDR3 reads CASSPGGTEAFF. In DNA form, the CDR3 reads TGTGCCAGCAGCCCAGGTGGCACTGAAGCTTTCTTT.

V and J are TRBV5-8 and TRBJ2-7; 10 bases align to TRBD2. The CDR3 loop spans 18 amino acids. Germline trimming cut 0 bases from V and 0 bases from J; bases unmatched to any gene: 9. Germline V gene sequence: CDR1 SGHTS, CDR2 YDEGEE. CDR3 coding DNA: TGTGCCAGCAGCTTGGCGGCTAGCGGGAGTCCCTACTCCTACGAGCAGTACTTC. Encoded protein: CASSLAASGSPYSYEQYF. Full variable domain (remainder filled in from reference TRBV5-8 and TRBJ2-7): EAGVTQSPTHLIKTRGQQATLRCSPISGHTSVYWYQQALGLGLQFLLWYDEGEERNRGNFPPRFSGRQFPNYSSELNVNALELEDSALYLCASSLAASGSPYSYEQYFGPGTRLTVT.

Note on this clone: Other DNA sequences within the sample encode an identical CDR3. The chain is built from TRBV3-1 (or the pseudogene TRBV3-2) and TRBJ1-5, with a possible D match to TRBD1 (6 bases). The CDR3 sequence is 14 residues long. Germline V lookup: CDR1 LGHDT, CDR2 YNNKEL (reference sequence). V was cut by 2 bases and J by 1 base, with 6 bases left in between. The DNA of the CDR3 is TGTGCCAGCAGCCAAAGGGGGAGCAATCAGCCCCAGCATTTT. Translation: CASSQRGSNQPQHF.

The V gene is TRBV9, the J gene TRBJ1-1, with 7 bases identical to TRBD1. With 4 bases clipped from V and 1 base from J, the junction kept 7 bases outside the gene matches. The CDR3 loop spans 15 amino acids. Germline assignment: CDR1 SGDLS and CDR2 YYNGEE. The CDR3 reads CASSPRGTANTEAFF. CDR3 in DNA: TGTGCCAGCAGCCCCCGAGGGACAGCGAACACTGAAGCTTTCTTT.

The chain combines TRBV10-1 with TRBJ2-1; maybe TRBD2 (6 bases). V lost 2 bases and J lost 2, with 13 bases in between. The CDR3 is 16 residues long. Germline V gives CDR1 WNHNN, CDR2 SYGVQD (reference sequence). CDR3 loop: CASSEVGGLTYNEQFF. The DNA for the CDR3 is TGCGCCAGCAGTGAGGTGGGAGGTCTAACCTACAATGAGCAGTTCTTC.

The chain has TRBV12-3 or TRBV12-4 and TRBJ2-5; no clear D. Trimming left V 4 bases short and J 5 bases short, with 5 bases between. This CDR3 contains 11 residues. CDR3 in amino acids: CASSSLETQYF. The CDR3 region has the DNA TGTGCCAGCAGTTCACTGGAGACCCAGTACTTC.

This sequence joins TRBV19 and TRBJ1-4; 7 nucleotides match TRBD1. The CDR3 is 15 residues long. V trimming: 5 bases; J trimming: 4 bases; junction bases outside the gene matches: 7. Germline V gives CDR1 LNHDA, CDR2 SQIVND (reference sequence). CDR3 amino acids: CASSPWGQSNEKLFF. For the CDR3, the DNA is TGTGCCAGTAGTCCTTGGGGACAGAGTAATGAAAAACTGTTTTTT.

The chain recombines TRBV14 with TRBJ2-1; tentatively, D is TRBD2 (5 bases). CDR3 length: 13 residues. Germline assignment: CDR1 SGHDN and CDR2 FVKESK. Trimming took 1 base from V and 15 from J, leaving 16 bases between them. CDR3: CASSQVLSGTSFF. The CDR3 nucleotides read TGTGCCAGCAGCCAAGTCCTCAGCGGAACTTCGTTCTTC.

The genes are TRBV2 and TRBJ1-5; D is possibly TRBD1 (5 bases). Trimming left V 4 bases short and J 6 bases short, with 13 bases between. This CDR3 has 14 residues. Looked up from germline, CDR1 is SNHLY and CDR2 is FYNNEI. CDR3 sequence: CASSGMQGRQPQHF. CDR3 coding DNA: TGTGCCAGCAGTGGAATGCAGGGCCGTCAGCCCCAGCATTTT.